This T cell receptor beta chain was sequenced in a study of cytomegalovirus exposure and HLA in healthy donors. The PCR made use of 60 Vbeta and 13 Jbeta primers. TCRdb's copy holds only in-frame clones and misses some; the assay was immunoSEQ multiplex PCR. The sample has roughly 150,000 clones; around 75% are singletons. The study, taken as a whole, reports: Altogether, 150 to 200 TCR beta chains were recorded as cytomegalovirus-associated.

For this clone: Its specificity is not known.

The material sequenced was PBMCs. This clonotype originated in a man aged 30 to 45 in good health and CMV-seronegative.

DNA for the CDR3: TGCGCCAGCAGCGCCCGTGTCTTGGGACAGGGGGCGGGGGAGCAGTACTTC. This codes for CASSARVLGQGAGEQYF. The V call is TRBV5-1, the J call TRBJ2-7, with 12 bases that match TRBD1. Trimming removed 4 bases from V and 7 bases from J; junction bases left unmatched: 15. CDR3 length equals 17 residues. Germline assignment: CDR1 SGHRS and CDR2 YFSETQ.